This record concerns one TCR beta chain sequence. The CDR3 runs 13 residues. CDR1 is SGDLS and CDR2 is YYNGEE in the germline V gene. After removal of 4 bases from V and 7 bases from J, the junction contained 4 bases not matched to a gene. The sample originates from a study of tumor-infiltrating lymphocytes in localized non-small cell lung cancer. Clones were sequenced by immunoSEQ multiplex PCR, and TCRdb holds only the in-frame ones, with some missing. The repertoire holds 7,000 to 8,500 clones, with 77% as singletons. The sequenced material came from lung tumor tissue. This clonotype was sampled from a human donor with non-small cell lung cancer. J is TRBJ2-1 and V is TRBV9; 8 bases fit TRBD2. The CDR3 sequence is CASSLAGMNEQFF. The CDR3 DNA reads TGTGCCAGCAGCTTAGCGGGAATGAATGAGCAGTTCTTC. Looking up the rest from reference TRBV9 and TRBJ2-1 gives the full variable domain: DSGVTQTPKHLITATGQRVTLRCSPRSGDLSVYWYQQSLDQGLQFLIQYYNGEERAKGNILERFSAQQFPDLHSELNLSSLELGDSALYFCASSLAGMNEQFFGPGTRLTVL.